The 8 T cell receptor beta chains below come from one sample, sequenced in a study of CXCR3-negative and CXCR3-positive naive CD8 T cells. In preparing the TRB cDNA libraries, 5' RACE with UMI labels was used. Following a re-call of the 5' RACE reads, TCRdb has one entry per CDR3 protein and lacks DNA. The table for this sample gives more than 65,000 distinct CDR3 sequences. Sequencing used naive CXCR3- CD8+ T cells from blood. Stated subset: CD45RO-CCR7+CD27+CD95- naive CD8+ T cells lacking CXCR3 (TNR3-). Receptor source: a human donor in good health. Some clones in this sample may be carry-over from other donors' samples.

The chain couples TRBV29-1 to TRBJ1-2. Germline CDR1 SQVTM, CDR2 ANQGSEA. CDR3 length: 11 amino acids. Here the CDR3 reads CSAQPEDGYTF.

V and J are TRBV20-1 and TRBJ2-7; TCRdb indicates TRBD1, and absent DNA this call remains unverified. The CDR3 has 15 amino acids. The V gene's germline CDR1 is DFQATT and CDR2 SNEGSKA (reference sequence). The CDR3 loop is CSARDRQRGPYEQYF.

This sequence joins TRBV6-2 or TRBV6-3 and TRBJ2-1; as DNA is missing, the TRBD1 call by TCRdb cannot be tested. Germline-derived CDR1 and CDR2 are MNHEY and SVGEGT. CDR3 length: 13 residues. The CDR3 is CASSQWGFGEQFF.

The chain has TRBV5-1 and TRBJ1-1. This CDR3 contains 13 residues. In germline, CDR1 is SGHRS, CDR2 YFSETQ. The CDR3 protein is CASSLVGNAEAFF.

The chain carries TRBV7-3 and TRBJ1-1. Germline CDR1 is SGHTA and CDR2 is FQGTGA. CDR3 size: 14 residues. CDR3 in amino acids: CASSLLGGSTEAFF.

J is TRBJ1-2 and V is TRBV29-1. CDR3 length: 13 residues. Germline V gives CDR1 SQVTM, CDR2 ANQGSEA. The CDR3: CSGGPLGSIGYTF.

CDR3: CASSERGHTEAFF. This rearrangement joins TRBV5-1 to TRBJ1-1; TCRdb selects TRBD1, and the lack of DNA leaves this call unchecked. From germline, CDR1 is SGHRS and CDR2 YFSETQ. The CDR3 totals 13 residues.

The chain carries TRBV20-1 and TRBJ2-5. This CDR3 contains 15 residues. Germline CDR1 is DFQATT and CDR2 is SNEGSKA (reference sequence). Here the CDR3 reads CSASETHRYQETQYF.